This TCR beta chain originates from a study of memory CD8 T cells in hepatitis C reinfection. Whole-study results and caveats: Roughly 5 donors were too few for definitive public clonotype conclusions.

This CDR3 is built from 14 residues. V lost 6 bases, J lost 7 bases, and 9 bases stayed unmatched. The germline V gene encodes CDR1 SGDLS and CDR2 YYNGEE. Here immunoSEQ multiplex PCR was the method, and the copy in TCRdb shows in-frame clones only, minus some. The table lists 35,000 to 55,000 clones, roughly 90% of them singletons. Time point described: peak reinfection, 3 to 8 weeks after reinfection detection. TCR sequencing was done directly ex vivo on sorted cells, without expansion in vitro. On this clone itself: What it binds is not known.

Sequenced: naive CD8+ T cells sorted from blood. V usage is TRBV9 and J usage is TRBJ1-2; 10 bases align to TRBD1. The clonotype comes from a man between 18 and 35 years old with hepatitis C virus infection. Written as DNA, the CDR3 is TGTGCCAGCACCAACGGACAGGGGGTTTTTGGCTACACCTTC. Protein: CASTNGQGVFGYTF.